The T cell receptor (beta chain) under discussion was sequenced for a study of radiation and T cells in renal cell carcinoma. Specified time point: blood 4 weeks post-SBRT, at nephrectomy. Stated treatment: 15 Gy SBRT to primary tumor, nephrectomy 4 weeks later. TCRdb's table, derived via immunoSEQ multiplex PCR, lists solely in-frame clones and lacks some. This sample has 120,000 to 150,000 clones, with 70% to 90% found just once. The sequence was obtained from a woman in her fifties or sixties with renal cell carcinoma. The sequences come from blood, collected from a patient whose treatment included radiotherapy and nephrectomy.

Here the CDR3 reads CASSPDLGRLTYEQYF. CDR3 in DNA: TGTGCCAGCAGCCCCGATTTAGGACGACTCACCTACGAGCAGTACTTC. The chain carries TRBV7-2 and TRBJ2-7; D call uncertain. Germline V CDR1 and CDR2: SGHTA, FQGNSA. Trimming took 5 bases from V and 2 from J, leaving 19 bases between them. The CDR3 is 16 residues long.